This TCR beta chain comes out of a study of blood T cells in healthy people across ages. The use of a sample-barcoded 5' primer and a J-beta primer mix characterized a second PCR of roughly 6 to 11 cycles. Each CDR3 protein is one row after TCRdb ran MiXCR on the 5' RACE reads. The table includes about 720,000 distinct CDR3 sequences, about 20% detected once. This CDR3 spans 13 amino acids. Germline-derived CDR1 and CDR2 are SGHRS and YFSETQ. V gave up 4 bases and J gave up 3 bases, with 11 bases separating them. The rearrangement uses TRBV5-1 and TRBJ2-7; D remains unclear. Material for sequencing was blood. This TCR derives from a man aged 65-85 years in good health. CDR3 DNA: TGCGCCAGCAGCACGGACGGATTCTACGAGCAGTACTTC. Encoded protein: CASSTDGFYEQYF.